These T cell receptor beta chains were read from a single sample in a study of blood T cell repertoires in COVID-19. Assay: immunoSEQ multiplex PCR; the TCRdb copy retains only in-frame clones and omits some. The sample records approximately 100,000 clones, approximately 79% being singletons. Source material: peripheral blood. Receptors were obtained from a man between 65 and 80 years old with active or convalescent COVID-19. CDR3s include the opening cysteine and the closing phenylalanine or tryptophan. D genes are given only for firm matches. Clone size is given for some rows only: seen once, a few or many times, or a class if the clone is expanded.

V: TRBV27
J: TRBJ1-1
D: -
size: -
length: 12
CDR3: CASSLTQGEAFF
DNA: TGTGCCAGCAGTTTAACACAGGGAGAAGCTTTCTTT

V: TRBV27
J: TRBJ1-4
D: TRBD1
size: once
length: 14
CDR3: CASSTGTGWEKLFF
DNA: TGTGCCAGCAGTACCGGGACAGGGTGGGAAAAACTGTTTTTT

V: TRBV6-5
J: TRBJ2-7
D: TRBD2
size: -
length: 13
CDR3: CASNEREIDEQYF
DNA: TGTGCCAGCAACGAGCGGGAGATCGACGAGCAGTACTTC

V: TRBV14
J: TRBJ1-2
D: TRBD1
size: -
length: 16
CDR3: CASSPTGQGANYGYTF
DNA: TGTGCCAGCAGCCCCACCGGACAGGGAGCTAACTATGGCTACACCTTC

V: TRBV30
J: TRBJ2-1
D: TRBD2
size: -
length: 16
CDR3: CAWGKPASGSRNEQFF
DNA: TGTGCCTGGGGGAAGCCCGCTAGCGGGAGTAGGAATGAGCAGTTCTTC

V: TRBV3-1/TRBV3-2
J: TRBJ2-7
D: TRBD2
size: once
length: 13
CDR3: CASSSGAGGEQYF
DNA: TGTGCCAGCAGCTCGGGGGCGGGAGGCGAGCAGTACTTC

V: TRBV11-2
J: TRBJ2-3
D: -
size: -
length: 13
CDR3: CASSLQATDTQYF
DNA: TGTGCCAGCAGCTTACAGGCCACAGATACGCAGTATTTT

V: TRBV12-5
J: TRBJ2-3
D: -
size: -
length: 14
CDR3: CASGLAGDGDTQYF
DNA: TGTGCTAGTGGTTTGGCAGGGGACGGGGATACGCAGTATTTT

V: TRBV2
J: TRBJ1-2
D: TRBD1
size: -
length: 13
CDR3: CASSPGQDYGYTF
DNA: TGTGCCAGCAGCCCCGGACAGGACTATGGCTACACCTTC

V: TRBV27
J: TRBJ1-6
D: TRBD1
size: once
length: 15
CDR3: CASTLTGGGNSPLHF
DNA: TGTGCCAGCACCTTAACAGGGGGCGGGAATTCACCCCTCCACTTT

V: TRBV3-1/TRBV3-2
J: TRBJ2-3
D: -
size: -
length: 16
CDR3: CASSQATPSSTDTQYF
DNA: TGTGCCAGCAGCCAAGCGACACCCTCTAGCACAGATACGCAGTATTTT

V: TRBV7-2
J: TRBJ1-4
D: TRBD1
size: -
length: 16
CDR3: CASTQGASRTNEKLFF
DNA: TGTGCCAGCACCCAGGGGGCTAGTCGAACTAATGAAAAACTGTTTTTT

V: TRBV5-1
J: TRBJ2-2
D: -
size: -
length: 15
CDR3: CASSRDTLNTGELFF
DNA: TGCGCCAGCAGTCGGGACACCTTGAACACCGGGGAGCTGTTTTTT

V: TRBV12-3/TRBV12-4
J: TRBJ1-2
D: -
size: -
length: 11
CDR3: CASGQYYGYTF
DNA: TGTGCCAGCGGACAGTACTATGGCTACACCTTC

V: TRBV6-5
J: TRBJ1-2
D: -
size: -
length: 14
CDR3: CASSQGTGYYGYTF
DNA: TGTGCCAGCAGTCAGGGGACGGGTTACTATGGCTACACCTTC

V: TRBV19
J: TRBJ2-2
D: TRBD2
size: -
length: 14
CDR3: CASSIKRETGELFF
DNA: TGTGCCAGTAGTATCAAGCGGGAGACCGGGGAGCTGTTTTTT

V: TRBV2
J: TRBJ2-1
D: -
size: -
length: 14
CDR3: CASSGPRLYNEQFF
DNA: TGTGCCAGCAGTGGCCCGCGGCTGTACAATGAGCAGTTCTTC

V: TRBV7-2
J: TRBJ1-1
D: -
size: -
length: 14
CDR3: CASSLASSNTEAFF
DNA: TGTGCCAGCAGCTTAGCGTCTTCGAACACTGAAGCTTTCTTT

V: TRBV10-3
J: TRBJ2-7
D: -
size: -
length: 15
CDR3: CAISVSGRGIYEQYF
DNA: TGTGCCATCAGTGTATCCGGGAGAGGGATCTACGAGCAGTACTTC

V: TRBV6-5
J: TRBJ2-1
D: -
size: -
length: 11
CDR3: CASSVNNEQFF
DNA: TGTGCCAGCAGCGTTAACAATGAGCAGTTCTTC

V: TRBV6-5
J: TRBJ1-3
D: -
size: few
length: 14
CDR3: CASTDRSAGNTIYF
DNA: TGTGCCAGCACCGACAGGAGCGCTGGAAACACCATATATTTT

V: TRBV6-5
J: TRBJ1-2
D: -
size: -
length: 12
CDR3: CASSYRGYGYTF
DNA: TGTGCCAGCAGTTACCGGGGGTATGGCTACACCTTC

V: TRBV2
J: TRBJ2-7
D: TRBD2
size: -
length: 18
CDR3: CAIPDAGGPSVSFYEQYF
DNA: TGTGCCATCCCCGATGCGGGAGGTCCTAGTGTATCCTTCTACGAGCAGTACTTC

V: TRBV27
J: TRBJ2-2
D: TRBD2
size: -
length: 14
CDR3: CASSLAGDTGELFF
DNA: TGTGCCAGCAGTTTGGCGGGGGACACCGGGGAGCTGTTTTTT

V: TRBV3-1/TRBV3-2
J: TRBJ1-6
D: TRBD1
size: -
length: 17
CDR3: CASSQVGTGFYNSPLHF
DNA: TGTGCCAGCAGCCAAGTGGGGACAGGGTTCTATAATTCACCCCTCCACTTT

V: TRBV6-5
J: TRBJ1-5
D: -
size: -
length: 13
CDR3: CASSYKRDQPQHF
DNA: TGTGCCAGCAGTTACAAGAGGGATCAGCCCCAGCATTTT

V: TRBV7-9
J: TRBJ1-1
D: TRBD1
size: -
length: 12
CDR3: CASSYGQAEAFF
DNA: TGTGCCAGCAGCTACGGACAGGCTGAAGCTTTCTTT

V: TRBV15
J: TRBJ2-3
D: TRBD2
size: many
length: 14
CDR3: CATSRLAGVHTQYF
DNA: TGTGCCACCAGCAGACTAGCGGGGGTTCATACGCAGTATTTT

V: TRBV30
J: TRBJ2-1
D: TRBD2
size: -
length: 20
CDR3: CAWSVLGLAGGRSSYNEQFF
DNA: TGTGCCTGGAGTGTACTTGGACTAGCGGGGGGTCGGAGCTCCTACAATGAGCAGTTCTTC

V: TRBV6-6
J: TRBJ1-5
D: -
size: -
length: 11
CDR3: CASRINQPQHF
DNA: TGTGCCAGCAGAATAAATCAGCCCCAGCATTTT

V: TRBV9
J: TRBJ1-2
D: -
size: -
length: 15
CDR3: CASSADPQGNYGYTF
DNA: TGTGCCAGCAGCGCCGACCCACAGGGAAACTATGGCTACACCTTC

V: TRBV10-3
J: TRBJ2-7
D: -
size: -
length: 15
CDR3: CAISDLGESSYEQYF
DNA: TGTGCCATCAGCGACCTCGGAGAGAGCTCCTACGAGCAGTACTTC

V: TRBV25-1
J: TRBJ1-1
D: -
size: -
length: 11
CDR3: CASTLNTEAFF
DNA: TGTGCGAGTACGCTAAACACTGAAGCTTTCTTT

V: TRBV5-6
J: TRBJ1-4
D: -
size: -
length: 14
CDR3: CASSLGQRNEKLFF
DNA: TGTGCCAGCAGCTTGGGACAGCGTAATGAAAAACTGTTTTTT

V: TRBV7-9
J: TRBJ2-3
D: TRBD1
size: few
length: 15
CDR3: CASSLGGRGTDTQYF
DNA: TGTGCCAGCAGCCTAGGGGGCCGAGGCACAGATACGCAGTATTTT

V: TRBV5-1
J: TRBJ1-6
D: -
size: -
length: 14
CDR3: CASSLRQGNSPLHF
DNA: TGCGCCAGCAGCTTAAGGCAGGGGAATTCACCCCTCCACTTT

V: TRBV28
J: TRBJ1-1
D: TRBD1
size: -
length: 16
CDR3: CASSSGGQLWNTEAFF
DNA: TGTGCCAGCAGTTCAGGGGGACAGCTATGGAACACTGAAGCTTTCTTT

V: TRBV28
J: TRBJ1-1
D: TRBD1
size: -
length: 15
CDR3: CASTQGDRANTEAFF
DNA: TGTGCCAGCACCCAGGGAGACAGGGCGAACACTGAAGCTTTCTTT

V: TRBV5-1
J: TRBJ2-7
D: -
size: -
length: 12
CDR3: CASSLQGREQYF
DNA: TGCGCCAGCAGCTTGCAGGGTCGCGAGCAGTACTTC

V: TRBV6-5
J: TRBJ1-3
D: -
size: -
length: 14
CDR3: CASSTDSSGNTIYF
DNA: TGTGCCAGCAGTACGGACAGCTCTGGAAACACCATATATTTT

V: TRBV19
J: TRBJ2-3
D: TRBD1
size: -
length: 13
CDR3: CASRRQGQDTQYF
DNA: TGTGCCAGTAGACGACAGGGGCAAGATACGCAGTATTTT

V: TRBV3-1/TRBV3-2
J: TRBJ1-6
D: -
size: -
length: 14
CDR3: CASSLGGPDSPLHF
DNA: TGTGCCAGCAGCCTGGGGGGGCCGGATTCACCCCTCCACTTT

V: TRBV7-9
J: TRBJ2-2
D: TRBD1
size: -
length: 14
CDR3: CASSRQGGPGELFF
DNA: TGTGCCAGCAGCCGACAGGGTGGCCCCGGGGAGCTGTTTTTT

V: TRBV5-6
J: TRBJ1-6
D: -
size: -
length: 14
CDR3: CASSLTGYSSPLHF
DNA: TGTGCCAGCAGCTTGACAGGGTATAGTTCACCCCTCCACTTT

V: TRBV11-2
J: TRBJ1-3
D: -
size: -
length: 13
CDR3: CASRESSGNTIYF
DNA: TGTGCCAGCAGAGAGAGTTCAGGAAACACCATATATTTT

V: TRBV5-1
J: TRBJ1-4
D: -
size: -
length: 14
CDR3: CASSTDRTNEKLFF
DNA: TGCGCCAGCAGCACAGACAGGACTAATGAAAAACTGTTTTTT

V: TRBV5-1
J: TRBJ2-3
D: TRBD1
size: -
length: 15
CDR3: CASTQGTGAGDTQYF
DNA: TGCGCCAGCACACAGGGGACAGGGGCAGGAGATACGCAGTATTTT

V: TRBV18
J: TRBJ1-3
D: -
size: -
length: 17
CDR3: CASSPTGDSLSGNTIYF
DNA: TGTGCCAGCTCCCCTACCGGAGACAGCCTCTCTGGAAACACCATATATTTT

V: TRBV29-1
J: TRBJ1-2
D: -
size: -
length: 11
CDR3: CSASEGHGYTF
DNA: TGCAGCGCCTCCGAGGGTCACGGCTACACCTTC

V: TRBV5-4
J: TRBJ2-7
D: TRBD2
size: -
length: 15
CDR3: CASSSPSGSSYEQYF
DNA: TGTGCCAGCAGCTCTCCTAGCGGGTCCTCCTACGAGCAGTACTTC

V: TRBV28
J: TRBJ2-5
D: -
size: -
length: 19
CDR3: CASSLFWRRLLTPQETQYF
DNA: TGTGCCAGCAGTTTATTTTGGAGGAGGCTCCTAACCCCCCAAGAGACCCAGTACTTC

V: TRBV10-3
J: TRBJ2-7
D: TRBD2
size: -
length: 15
CDR3: CAISESKRGSYEQYF
DNA: TGTGCCATCAGTGAGTCTAAGCGGGGGTCCTACGAGCAGTACTTC

V: TRBV3-1/TRBV3-2
J: TRBJ1-5
D: -
size: -
length: 12
CDR3: CASSQAGQPQHF
DNA: TGTGCCAGCAGCCAAGCGGGGCAGCCCCAGCATTTT

V: TRBV6-5
J: TRBJ2-7
D: -
size: -
length: 15
CDR3: CASRPRGFISYEQYF
DNA: TGTGCCAGCAGGCCTAGGGGGTTCATCTCCTACGAGCAGTACTTC

V: TRBV3-1/TRBV3-2
J: TRBJ2-1
D: TRBD1
size: -
length: 18
CDR3: CASSQGPQPGQGYNEQFF
DNA: TGTGCCAGCAGCCAAGGTCCTCAACCGGGACAGGGTTACAATGAGCAGTTCTTC